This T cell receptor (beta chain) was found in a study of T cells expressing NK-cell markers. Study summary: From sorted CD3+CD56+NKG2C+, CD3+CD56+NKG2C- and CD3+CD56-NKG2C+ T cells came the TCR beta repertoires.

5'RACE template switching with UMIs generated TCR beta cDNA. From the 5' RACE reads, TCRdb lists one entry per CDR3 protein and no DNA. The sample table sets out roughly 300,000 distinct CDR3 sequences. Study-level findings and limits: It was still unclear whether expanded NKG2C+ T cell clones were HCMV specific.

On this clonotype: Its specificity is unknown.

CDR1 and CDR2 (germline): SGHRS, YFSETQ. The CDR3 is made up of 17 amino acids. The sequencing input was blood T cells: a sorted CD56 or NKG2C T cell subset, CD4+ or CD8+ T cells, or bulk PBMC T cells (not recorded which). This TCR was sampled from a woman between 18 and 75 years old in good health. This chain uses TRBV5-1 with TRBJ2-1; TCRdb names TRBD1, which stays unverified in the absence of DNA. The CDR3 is CASSLDSRPPPQNEQFF.